The rows below give T cell receptor beta chains drawn from one sample of a study of response to subunit inactivated influenza vaccine. One entry per CDR3 protein, called by TCRdb with MiXCR from the RT-PCR reads. The sample has some 800,000 distinct CDR3 sequences, about 20% seen once; the top ten hold about 10%. The sequences come from PBMCs from blood, collected 5 days after vaccination. The receptors stem from a man in his fifties or sixties who received an inactivated influenza vaccine. The CDR3 runs from the conserved cysteine through the conserved F or W. D genes are given only for firm matches. Clone size is shown for a subset of rows, as once, few, many or a class of expanded clone.

many	TRBJ2-1	TRBV5-4	NA	TGTGCCAGCAGCCTAACAGGGAACTCCTACAATGAGCAGTTCTTC	CASSLTGNSYNEQFF
many	TRBJ2-3	TRBV7-6	TRBD2	TGTGCCAGCAGCTTAGTGGCTAGCGGGGGGTCGAGCACAGATACGCAGTATTTT	CASSLVASGGSSTDTQYF
many	TRBJ1-2	TRBV7-9	NA	TGTGCCAGCAGCTTTGGGAGCGGGGAATATGGCTACACCTTC	CASSFGSGEYGYTF
few	TRBJ1-1	TRBV3-1	NA	TGTGCCAGCAGTCTAGCGAGGGGAGCGAGGGGAAAAACTGAAGCTTTCTTT	CASSLARGARGKTEAFF
few	TRBJ1-2	TRBV12-3/TRBV12-4	TRBD1	TGTGCCAGCAGTTCCATTCCGGGACAGCCTAACTATGGCTACACCTTC	CASSSIPGQPNYGYTF
few	TRBJ1-6	TRBV12-3/TRBV12-4	NA	TGTGCCAGCAGACAGGGTAGCAGGGGAAATTCACCCCTCCACTTT	CASRQGSRGNSPLHF
many	TRBJ2-3	TRBV7-8	TRBD1	TGTGCCAGCAGCTTACGGGACAGCGCGATCACAGATACGCAGTATTTT	CASSLRDSAITDTQYF
once	TRBJ2-4	TRBV7-2	NA	TGTGCCAGCAGCTATCAGTCGGGGCTAGCCAAAAACATTCAGTACTTC	CASSYQSGLAKNIQYF
few	TRBJ1-5	TRBV6-5	TRBD1	TGTGCCAGCAGTTACTCGCAAACCAGGGGGATTAGCAATCAGCCCCAGCATTTT	CASSYSQTRGISNQPQHF
many	TRBJ2-2	TRBV7-2	TRBD2	TGTGCCAGCAGCTTCACGACTAGCGGTGCCGGGGAGCTGTTTTTT	CASSFTTSGAGELFF
few	TRBJ1-1	TRBV3-1	NA	TGTGCCAGCAGCCCACACCGGGACCCGTCTTTCTTT	CASSPHRDPSFF
NA	TRBJ2-1	TRBV15	NA	TGTGCCACCAGCAGAGATTGGGCCTCCTACAATGAGCAGTTCTTC	CATSRDWASYNEQFF
NA	TRBJ2-1	TRBV5-1	TRBD1	TGCGCCAGCAGCTGGGTCGGACAGGGGGACGAGCAGTTCTTC	CASSWVGQGDEQFF
once	TRBJ1-4	TRBV9	NA	TGTGCCAGCAACTCGGGACAATCCCCGGGAGAAAAACTGTTTTTT	CASNSGQSPGEKLFF
NA	TRBJ1-2	TRBV5-1	NA	TGCGCCAGCAGCTTGGGGGACCCTAACTATGGCTACACCTTC	CASSLGDPNYGYTF
NA	TRBJ1-1	TRBV20-1	NA	TGCAGTGCTAGAGGTGAAGCTTTCTTT	CSARGEAFF
many	TRBJ1-2	TRBV4-3	NA	TGCGCCAGCAGCCAAGATCCGGGATTGGGAGGCTACACCTTC	CASSQDPGLGGYTF
NA	TRBJ1-2	TRBV9	TRBD1	TGTGCCAGCAGCCCCTCGACAGGGGGCGATGGCTACACCTTC	CASSPSTGGDGYTF
NA	TRBJ2-6	TRBV11-2	NA	TGTGCCAGCAGCCCTCGTCGGCCAGGCTCTGGGGCCAACGTCCTGACTTTC	CASSPRRPGSGANVLTF
NA	TRBJ1-1	TRBV6-1	TRBD1	TGTGCCAGCAGGGAAATGCAGGGGGCCCCACCATTTGAAGCTTTCTTT	CASREMQGAPPFEAFF
NA	TRBJ2-7	TRBV5-6	NA	TGTGCCAGCAGCTTGGAGCAGGGTTGGTACGAGCAGTACTTC	CASSLEQGWYEQYF
few	TRBJ2-2	TRBV11-2	NA	TGTGCCAGCAGCTTACGTAGGGGCGCGGATACCGGGGAGCTGTTTTTT	CASSLRRGADTGELFF
few	TRBJ2-2	TRBV2	TRBD1	TGTGCCAGCAGATTAGGACAGGGGCAGGCCGGGGAGCTGTTTTTT	CASRLGQGQAGELFF
few	TRBJ1-1	TRBV15	TRBD1	TGTGCCACCAGCAGTAAGGGACAGGGATCTGAAGCTTTCTTT	CATSSKGQGSEAFF
NA	TRBJ2-6	TRBV28	TRBD2	TGTGCCAGCAGTGGGGGAGCGGGAGTTGGGGCCAACGTCCTGACTTTC	CASSGGAGVGANVLTF
NA	TRBJ2-5	TRBV11-2	TRBD2	TGTGCCAGCAGCTCCCTAGCGGGGGGGTACCAAGAGACCCAGTACTTC	CASSSLAGGYQETQYF
few	TRBJ2-1	TRBV20-1	NA	TGCAGTGCTACCGGGGCCTACAATGAGCAGTTCTTC	CSATGAYNEQFF
few	TRBJ2-3	TRBV6-5	TRBD2	TGTGCCAGCAGTTACCATGGACTAGCTACGCAGTATTTT	CASSYHGLATQYF
NA	TRBJ1-6	TRBV7-9	TRBD1	TGTGCCAGCAGCTCGGGCAGGGGGTTTAATTCACCCCTCCACTTT	CASSSGRGFNSPLHF
NA	TRBJ2-3	TRBV9	TRBD2	TGTGCCAGCAGTGGGGGGGTACCGTCCTCTTACACAGATACGCAGTATTTT	CASSGGVPSSYTDTQYF
NA	TRBJ2-3	TRBV7-3	NA	TGTGCCAGCAGCGACGGGATGTTCACAGATACGCAGTATTTT	CASSDGMFTDTQYF
few	TRBJ2-7	TRBV29-1	NA	TGCAGCGTTGTCGGGAGCGACTCCTACGAGCAGTACTTC	CSVVGSDSYEQYF
NA	TRBJ2-1	TRBV2	TRBD2	TGTGCCAGTCATCAACGGACTAGCTCCTACAATGAGCAGTTCTTC	CASHQRTSSYNEQFF
many	TRBJ2-7	TRBV10-3	TRBD1	TGTGCCATCAGCGGGGTAAGGGGGCCCTACGAGCAGTACTTC	CAISGVRGPYEQYF
NA	TRBJ2-3	TRBV20-1	TRBD2	TGCAGTCCGGGGCGGGGGGGATTCACAGATACGCAGTATTTT	CSPGRGGFTDTQYF
NA	TRBJ2-3	TRBV20-1	TRBD2	TGCAGTGCTCCCGGGGGGGAGAGGACAGATACGCAGTATTTT	CSAPGGERTDTQYF
NA	TRBJ1-2	TRBV5-4	NA	TGTGCCAGCAGCTTGGTGGCCCAGCCCTCTCTCTATGGCTACACCTTC	CASSLVAQPSLYGYTF